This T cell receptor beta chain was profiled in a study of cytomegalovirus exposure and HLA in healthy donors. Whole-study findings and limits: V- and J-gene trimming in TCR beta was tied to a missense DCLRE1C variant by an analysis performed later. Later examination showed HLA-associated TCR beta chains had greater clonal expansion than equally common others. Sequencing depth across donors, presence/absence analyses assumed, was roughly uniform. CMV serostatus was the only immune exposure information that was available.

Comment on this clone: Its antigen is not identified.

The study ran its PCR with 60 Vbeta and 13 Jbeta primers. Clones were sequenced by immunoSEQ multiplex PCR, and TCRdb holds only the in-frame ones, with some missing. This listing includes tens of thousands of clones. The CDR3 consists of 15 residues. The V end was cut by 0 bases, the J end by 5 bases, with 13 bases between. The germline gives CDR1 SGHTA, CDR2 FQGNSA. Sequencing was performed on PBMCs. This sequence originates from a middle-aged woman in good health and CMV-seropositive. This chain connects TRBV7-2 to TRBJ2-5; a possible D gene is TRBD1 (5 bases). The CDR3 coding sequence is TGTGCCAGCAGCTTAGCGACAGCGCAGTGGGAGACCCAGTACTTC. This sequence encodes CASSLATAQWETQYF.